The 12 T cell receptor beta chains below all came from one sample that was sequenced in a study of regulatory T cells in long-lasting Graves disease. Library construction for TCR beta used iRepertoire HTBI primers and Arm-PCR of CDR3 regions. TCRdb reanalysed the multiplex PCR reads using MiXCR and keeps one entry per CDR3 protein. The repertoire holds 300,000 to 400,000 distinct CDR3 sequences, with about 20% as singletons. Time point in this sample: persistent/refractory GD, antithyroid drugs over 5 years with positive TRAb. TCR sequences were obtained from RNA taken from PBMCs. This specimen was peripheral blood mononuclear cells (PBMCs), taken when the disease was refractory, from a patient treated with antithyroid drugs. The receptors derive from a female donor with Graves disease.

This clonotype has at least ten counts. J is TRBJ2-5 and V is TRBV10-3, with D possibly TRBD1 on 5 matching bases. Germline CDR1 reads ENHRY; CDR2 reads SYGVKD. This CDR3 is built from 12 residues. Trimming pared 3 bases from V and 7 bases from J, leaving 9 bases between. The CDR3 loop is CAISDRAGTQYF. DNA for the CDR3: TGTGCCATCAGTGACAGGGCAGGGACCCAGTACTTC.

A note on this clonotype: This may be a read error: a much more frequent sequence differs by one nucleotide. The chain has TRBV27 and TRBJ1-1; weak D call: TRBD1 (6 bases). CDR1 MNHEY and CDR2 SMNVEV come from the germline V gene (reference sequence). The CDR3 runs 13 residues. CDR3: CASSTDRYTEALF. The CDR3 DNA reads TGTGCCAGCAGTACTGACAGGTACACTGAAGCTCTCTTT.

This clonotype was seen repeatedly, ten times or more. The chain joins TRBV12-3 or TRBV12-4 to TRBJ2-7; TRBD1 is a possible D gene (5 bases). Between the trimmed V and J ends, which lost 6 bases and 5 bases, there was a span of 17 bases. CDR3 length: 14 residues. Here the CDR3 DNA reads TGTGCCAGCAGCCGCCCCTCCAGGGCCGACGAGCAGTACTTC. It codes for CASSRPSRADEQYF.

This clonotype rates as medium-sized. The DNA of the CDR3 is TGTGCCAGCAGCCAAACACCGCGGGTAGGGTGGGAGACCCAGTACTTC. Amino acids: CASSQTPRVGWETQYF. The chain couples TRBV7-8 to TRBJ2-5, with TRBD2 as a possible D gene (5 bases). V dropped 5 bases and J dropped 5 bases, with 21 bases sitting between them. This CDR3 has 16 amino acids. Germline V gene sequence: CDR1 SGHVS, CDR2 FQNEAQ.

This clonotype came up a few times. The rearrangement joins TRBV6-2 or TRBV6-3 to TRBJ1-2; TRBD1 is a possible D gene (6 bases). Trimming removed 7 bases from V and 6 bases from J, with 15 bases in between. CDR1 is MNHEY and CDR2 is SVGEGT in the germline V gene. There are 13 residues in the CDR3. The chain's CDR3 is CASTDTGLDGYTF. In DNA form, the CDR3 reads TGTGCCAGCACCGACACAGGGTTGGATGGCTACACCTTC.

This clonotype was recorded at least ten times. The chain links TRBV5-1 to TRBJ2-7; D is unclear. With 2 bases removed from V and 2 bases from J, the gap between germline ends came to 11 bases. The CDR3 extends over 14 amino acids. Germline-derived CDR1 and CDR2 are SGHRS and YFSETQ. CDR3 region: CASSLNFRPYEQYF. The CDR3, as DNA: TGCGCCAGCAGCTTAAATTTTCGGCCCTACGAGCAGTACTTC. The full variable domain, completed using reference TRBV5-1 and TRBJ2-7, is KAGVTQTPRYLIKTRGQQVTLSCSPISGHRSVSWYQQTPGQGLQFLFEYFSETQRNKGNFPGRFSGRQFSNSRSEMNVSTLELGDSALYLCASSLNFRPYEQYFGPGTRLTVT.

This clonotype occurred a few times. The chain is built from TRBV28 and TRBJ2-7; TRBD2 matches at 9 bases. There are 14 residues in the CDR3. J lost 4 bases, V lost 5 bases, and 6 bases had no gene match. The germline V gene has CDR1 MDHEN and CDR2 SYDVKM. The CDR3 spells CASSPTSGLYEQYF. The CDR3 DNA reads as TGTGCCAGCAGTCCGACTAGCGGACTATACGAGCAGTACTTC.

This clonotype was seen repeatedly, ten times or more. The chain links TRBV28 to TRBJ1-5; 10 nucleotides agree with TRBD1. Germline-derived CDR1 and CDR2 are MDHEN and SYDVKM. CDR3 length equals 18 residues. V shed 7 bases, J shed 2 bases, and the junction held 14 bases outside the gene matches. CDR3 loop: CASNSIGDRGVGNQPQHF. CDR3 DNA: TGTGCCAGCAATTCCATCGGGGACAGGGGAGTCGGCAATCAGCCCCAGCATTTT.

This clonotype was counted ten times or more. The genes are TRBV11-2 and TRBJ2-7, with 13 bases aligning to TRBD2. The CDR3 covers 16 residues. Germline V lookup: CDR1 SGHAT, CDR2 FQNNGV. With 5 bases clipped from V and 0 bases from J, the junction kept 4 bases outside the gene matches. The CDR3 is CASSPRLAGGSYEQYF. CDR3 nucleotides: TGTGCCAGCAGCCCCAGACTAGCGGGGGGCTCCTACGAGCAGTACTTC.

The rearrangement joins TRBV6-5 to TRBJ1-1; D is ambiguous. The germline V and J ends were trimmed by 2 bases and 4 bases, with 14 bases remaining between them. From germline, CDR1 is MNHEY and CDR2 SVGAGI. The CDR3 contains 15 residues. Here the CDR3 DNA reads TGTGCCAGCAGTTACAGATCTCTGCGGAGCACTGAAGCTTTCTTT. Translation gives CASSYRSLRSTEAFF.

This chain connects TRBV2 to TRBJ2-4, with 12 bases fitting TRBD2. After removal of 10 bases from V and 0 bases from J, the junction contained 4 bases not matched to a gene. The length of the CDR3 is 15 residues. From germline, CDR1 is SNHLY and CDR2 FYNNEI. The CDR3 bases are TGTGCCACCCGGGGACTAGCGGGAGCCAAAAACATTCAGTACTTC. Translated: CATRGLAGAKNIQYF.

V gene TRBV7-9 combines with J gene TRBJ2-2, with unresolved D. Trimming shortened V by 1 base and J by 4 bases, and 7 bases separated the two germline ends. The CDR3 totals 14 residues. CDR1 is SEHNR and CDR2 is FQNEAQ in the germline V gene (reference sequence). The CDR3 sequence is CASSLEVRTGELFF. The CDR3 region has the DNA TGTGCCAGCAGCTTAGAAGTCCGCACCGGGGAGCTGTTTTTT.